This T cell receptor beta chain came from a study of T cells in Graves' hyperthyroidism and ophthalmopathy. The CDR3 has 15 residues. V lost 2 bases and J 6 bases, leaving 16 bases between the germline ends. The germline V gene has CDR1 MDHEN and CDR2 SYDVKM. TCR beta CDR3 regions were amplified from RNA transcripts. The HTBI primer set served for first-round RT-PCR of the TCR CDR3. MiXCR, applied by TCRdb to the multiplex PCR reads, yields one record per CDR3 protein. The table has 340,000 or so distinct CDR3 sequences, 21% seen once. The origin of this receptor is a woman between 45 and 60 years old with Graves' hyperthyroidism. The V gene is TRBV28, the J gene TRBJ1-2, with TRBD1 as a possible D gene (6 bases). The sequencing input was blood. The CDR3, as DNA: TGTGCCAGCAGTTTAGGGATGGACAGCGGCCATGGCTACACCTTC. Translated, it gives CASSLGMDSGHGYTF.